Below, 5 T cell receptor beta chains from the same sample are listed, as sequenced in a study of blood T cell repertoires in COVID-19. The assay was immunoSEQ multiplex PCR, and TCRdb's table has in-frame clones only and misses some. The repertoire includes about 92,000 clones, about 71% of them detected once, and about 26% sits in the top ten. Sequencing input: peripheral blood. The receptors here all came from a woman aged 55-70 years in a cohort sampled during active or convalescent COVID-19.

In this sample, this clone turned up a few times. The rearrangement joins TRBV5-4 to TRBJ1-2; 8 bases line up with TRBD1. The CDR3 length is 14 residues. Germline assignment: CDR1 SGHNT and CDR2 YYREEE (reference sequence). V shed 4 bases, J shed 5 bases, and the junction held 7 bases outside the gene matches. CDR3 loop: CASSLDRGLYGYTF. The CDR3, as DNA: TGTGCCAGCAGCCTAGACAGGGGTCTATATGGCTACACCTTC.

The chain is built from TRBV2 and TRBJ2-7; 12 bases align to TRBD2. Germline CDR1 is SNHLY and CDR2 is FYNNEI. The trim removed 9 bases at V and 4 bases at J, leaving 7 bases unmatched. The CDR3 sequence is 14 residues long. The CDR3 spells CASGLAGSPYEQYF. As DNA, the CDR3 is TGTGCCAGTGGACTAGCGGGGTCCCCATACGAGCAGTACTTC.

This rearrangement joins TRBV27 to TRBJ2-3; TRBD2 is a possible D gene (5 bases). This CDR3 region has 16 residues. Germline CDR1 is MNHEY and CDR2 is SMNVEV (reference sequence). Trimming pared 3 bases from V and 3 bases from J, leaving 16 bases between. The CDR3 coding sequence is TGTGCCAGCAGTTTCCGCGTCCGGGGTGGTACAGATACGCAGTATTTT. Protein sequence: CASSFRVRGGTDTQYF.

This clone was counted once. This sequence joins TRBV9 and TRBJ1-6; D is possibly TRBD1 (6 bases). This CDR3 is 13 amino acids long. CDR1 and CDR2 (germline): SGDLS, YYNGEE. V lost 5 bases and J lost 3, with 6 bases in between. The CDR3 DNA follows: TGTGCCAGCAGACAGGGCTATAATTCACCCCTCCACTTT. Encoded protein: CASRQGYNSPLHF.

CDR3 DNA sequence: TGTGCCACCAGCAGAGATACCGGACAGGGGGATTCACCCCTCCACTTT. It translates to CATSRDTGQGDSPLHF. The rearrangement uses TRBV15 and TRBJ1-6; 10 bases are a match to TRBD1. Per the germline V gene, CDR1 is LNHNV and CDR2 is YYDKDF (reference sequence). The ends lost 0 bases at V and 8 bases at J; junction bases unmatched: 4. The CDR3 runs 16 residues.